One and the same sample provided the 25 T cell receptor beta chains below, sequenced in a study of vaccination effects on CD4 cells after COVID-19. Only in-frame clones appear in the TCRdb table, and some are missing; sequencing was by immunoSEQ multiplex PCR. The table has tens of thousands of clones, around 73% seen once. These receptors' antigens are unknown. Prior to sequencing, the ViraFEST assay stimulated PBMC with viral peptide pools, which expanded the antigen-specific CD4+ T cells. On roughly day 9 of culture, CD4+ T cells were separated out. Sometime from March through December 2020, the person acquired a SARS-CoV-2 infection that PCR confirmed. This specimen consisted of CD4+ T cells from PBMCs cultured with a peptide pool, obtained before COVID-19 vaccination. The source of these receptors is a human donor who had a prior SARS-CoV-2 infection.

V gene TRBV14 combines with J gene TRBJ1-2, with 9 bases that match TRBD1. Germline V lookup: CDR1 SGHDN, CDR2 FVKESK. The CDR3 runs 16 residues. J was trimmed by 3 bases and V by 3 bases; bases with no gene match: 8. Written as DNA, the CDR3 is TGTGCCAGCAGCCAGACAGGGGGGAAGGGAGACTATGGCTACACCTTC. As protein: CASSQTGGKGDYGYTF.

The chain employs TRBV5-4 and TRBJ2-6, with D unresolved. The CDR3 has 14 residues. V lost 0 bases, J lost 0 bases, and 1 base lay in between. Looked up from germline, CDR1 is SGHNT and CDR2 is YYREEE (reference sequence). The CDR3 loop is CASSLASGANVLTF. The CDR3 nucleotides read TGTGCCAGCAGCTTGGCCTCTGGGGCCAACGTCCTGACTTTC.

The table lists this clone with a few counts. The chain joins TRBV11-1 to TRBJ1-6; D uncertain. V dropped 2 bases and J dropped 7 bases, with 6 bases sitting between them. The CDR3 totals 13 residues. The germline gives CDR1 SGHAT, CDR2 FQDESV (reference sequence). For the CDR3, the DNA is TGTGCCAGCAGCTTATTGAGGAATTCACCCCTCCACTTT. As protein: CASSLLRNSPLHF.

The CDR3 sequence is CASSQDKGVDNEKLFF. The CDR3, as DNA: TGTGCCAGCAGCCAAGATAAAGGGGTGGATAATGAAAAACTGTTTTTT. The rearrangement links TRBV3-1 (or the pseudogene TRBV3-2) to TRBJ1-4, with D maybe TRBD1 (5 bases). Germline CDR1 is LGHDT and CDR2 is YNNKEL (reference sequence). Trimming pared 0 bases from V and 4 bases from J, leaving 12 bases between. CDR3 length: 16 residues.

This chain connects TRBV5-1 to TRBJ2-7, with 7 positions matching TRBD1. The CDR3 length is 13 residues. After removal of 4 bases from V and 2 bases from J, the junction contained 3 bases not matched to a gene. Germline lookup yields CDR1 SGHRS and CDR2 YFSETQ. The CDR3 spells CASSPDRAYEQYF. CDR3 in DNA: TGCGCCAGCAGCCCTGACAGGGCCTACGAGCAGTACTTC.

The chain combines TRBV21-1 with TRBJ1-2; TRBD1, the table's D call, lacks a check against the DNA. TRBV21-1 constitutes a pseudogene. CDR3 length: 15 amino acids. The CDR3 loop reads CASSKRARGQGGYTF. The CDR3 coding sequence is TGTGCCAGCAGCAAACGAGCCAGGGGGCAAGGTGGCTACACCTTC.

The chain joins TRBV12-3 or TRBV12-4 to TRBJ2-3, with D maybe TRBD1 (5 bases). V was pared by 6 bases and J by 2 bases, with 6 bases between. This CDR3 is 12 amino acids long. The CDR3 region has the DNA TGTGCCAGCAGGGACAACACAGATACGCAGTATTTT. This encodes CASRDNTDTQYF.

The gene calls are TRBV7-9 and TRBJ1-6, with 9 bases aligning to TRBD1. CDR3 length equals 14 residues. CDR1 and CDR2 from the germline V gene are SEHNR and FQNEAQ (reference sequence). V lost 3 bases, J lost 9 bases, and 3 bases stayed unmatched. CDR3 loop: CASSFGQGTSPLHF. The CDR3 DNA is TGTGCCAGCAGCTTCGGACAGGGGACTTCACCCCTCCACTTT.

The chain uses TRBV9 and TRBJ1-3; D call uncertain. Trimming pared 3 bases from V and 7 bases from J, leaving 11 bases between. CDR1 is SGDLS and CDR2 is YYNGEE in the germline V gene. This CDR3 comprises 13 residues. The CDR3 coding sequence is TGTGCCAGCAGCGCTACCCTCGGGAACACCATATATTTT. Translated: CASSATLGNTIYF.

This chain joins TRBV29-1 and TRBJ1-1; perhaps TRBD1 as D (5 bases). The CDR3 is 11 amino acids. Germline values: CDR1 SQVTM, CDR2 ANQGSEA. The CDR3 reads CSGQLNTEAFF. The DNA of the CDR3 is TGCAGTGGACAACTGAACACTGAAGCTTTCTTT.

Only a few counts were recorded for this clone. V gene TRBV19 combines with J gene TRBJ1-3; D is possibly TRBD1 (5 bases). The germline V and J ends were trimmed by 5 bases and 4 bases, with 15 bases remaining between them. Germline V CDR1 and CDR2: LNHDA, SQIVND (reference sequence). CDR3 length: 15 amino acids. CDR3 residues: CASSPSYGTGNTIYF. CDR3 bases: TGTGCCAGTAGTCCCAGCTATGGGACGGGAAACACCATATATTTT.

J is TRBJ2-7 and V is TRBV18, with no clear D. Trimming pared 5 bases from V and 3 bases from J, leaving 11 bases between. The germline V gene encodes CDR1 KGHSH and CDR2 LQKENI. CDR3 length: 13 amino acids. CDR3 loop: CASSTTSGYEQYF. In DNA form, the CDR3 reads TGTGCCAGCTCAACAACCAGTGGCTACGAGCAGTACTTC.

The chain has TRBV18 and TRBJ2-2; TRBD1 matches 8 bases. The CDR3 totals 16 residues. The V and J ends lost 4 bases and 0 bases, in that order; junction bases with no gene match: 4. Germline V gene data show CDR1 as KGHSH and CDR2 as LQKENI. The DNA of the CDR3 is TGTGCCAGCTCACAACAGACAGGGGCGAACACCGGGGAGCTGTTTTTT. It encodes CASSQQTGANTGELFF. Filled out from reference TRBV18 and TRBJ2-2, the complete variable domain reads NAGVMQNPRHLVRRRGQEARLRCSPMKGHSHVYWYRQLPEEGLKFMVYLQKENIIDESGMPKERFSAEFPKEGPSILRIQQVVRGDSAAYFCASSQQTGANTGELFFGEGSRLTVL.

The CDR3 nucleotides are TGTGCCAGCAGCTTAGGCAGGGGGCTTTCCGGCTACACCTTC. Translated, it gives CASSLGRGLSGYTF. The chain has TRBV7-2 and TRBJ1-2; TRBD1 aligns across 8 bases. CDR3 length: 14 residues. Germline assignment: CDR1 SGHTA and CDR2 FQGNSA. The ends lost 1 base at V and 8 bases at J; junction bases unmatched: 6. Based on the CDR3 plus reference TRBV7-2 and TRBJ1-2, the full variable domain is GAGVSQSPSNKVTEKGKDVELRCDPISGHTALYWYRQSLGQGLEFLIYFQGNSAPDKSGLPSDRFSAERTGGSVSTLTIQRTQQEDSAVYLCASSLGRGLSGYTFGSGTRLTVV.

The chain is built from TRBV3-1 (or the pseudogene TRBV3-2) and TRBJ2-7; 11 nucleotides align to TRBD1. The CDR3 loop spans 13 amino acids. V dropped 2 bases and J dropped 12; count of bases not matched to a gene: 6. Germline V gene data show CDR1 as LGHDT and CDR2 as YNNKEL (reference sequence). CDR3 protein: CASSQTGTGGRYF. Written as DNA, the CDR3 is TGTGCCAGCAGCCAAACCGGGACAGGGGGTAGGTACTTC.

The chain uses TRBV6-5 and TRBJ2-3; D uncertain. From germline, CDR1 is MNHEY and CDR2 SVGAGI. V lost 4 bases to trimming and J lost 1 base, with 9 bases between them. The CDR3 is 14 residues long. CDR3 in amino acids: CASSFGSRTDTQYF. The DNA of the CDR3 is TGTGCCAGCAGTTTTGGCTCCCGCACAGATACGCAGTATTTT.

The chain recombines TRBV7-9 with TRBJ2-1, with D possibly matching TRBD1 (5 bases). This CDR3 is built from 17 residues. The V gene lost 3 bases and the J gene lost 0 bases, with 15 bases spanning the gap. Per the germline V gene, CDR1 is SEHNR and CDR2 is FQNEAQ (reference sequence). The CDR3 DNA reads TGTGCCAGCAGCTTGGACGGGTGGGGCGGCTCCTACAATGAGCAGTTCTTC. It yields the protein CASSLDGWGGSYNEQFF.

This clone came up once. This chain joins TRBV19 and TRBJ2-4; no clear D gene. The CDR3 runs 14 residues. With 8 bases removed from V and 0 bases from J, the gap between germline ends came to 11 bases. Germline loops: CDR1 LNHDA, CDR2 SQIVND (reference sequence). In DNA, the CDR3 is TGTGCCAGTTCGGACGGATTAGCCAAAAACATTCAGTACTTC. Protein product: CASSDGLAKNIQYF.

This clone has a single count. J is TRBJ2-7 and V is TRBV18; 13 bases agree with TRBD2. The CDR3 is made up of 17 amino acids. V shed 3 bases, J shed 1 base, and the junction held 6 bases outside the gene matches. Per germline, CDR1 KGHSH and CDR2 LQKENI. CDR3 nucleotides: TGTGCCAGCTCACCGGGACTAGCGGGACCTTCTTCCTACGAGCAGTACTTC. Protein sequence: CASSPGLAGPSSYEQYF.

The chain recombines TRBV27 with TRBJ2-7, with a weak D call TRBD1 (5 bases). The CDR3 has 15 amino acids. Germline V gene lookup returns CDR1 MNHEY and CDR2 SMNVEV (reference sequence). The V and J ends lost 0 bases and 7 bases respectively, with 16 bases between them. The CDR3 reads CASSLSGQVPSEQYF. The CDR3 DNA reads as TGTGCCAGCAGTTTATCGGGGCAGGTTCCCTCGGAGCAGTACTTC.

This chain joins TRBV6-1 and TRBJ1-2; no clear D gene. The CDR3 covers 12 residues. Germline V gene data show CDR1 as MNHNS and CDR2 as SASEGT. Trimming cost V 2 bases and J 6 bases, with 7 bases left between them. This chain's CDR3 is CASSEYGDGYTF. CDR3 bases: TGTGCCAGCAGTGAATATGGAGATGGCTACACCTTC.

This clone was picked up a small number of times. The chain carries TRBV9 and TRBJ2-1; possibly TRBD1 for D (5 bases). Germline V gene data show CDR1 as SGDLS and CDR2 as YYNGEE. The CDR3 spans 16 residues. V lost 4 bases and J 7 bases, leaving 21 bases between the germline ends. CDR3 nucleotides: TGTGCCAGCAGCACCCCCCTCCAGGGTAGCAGGAATGAGCAGTTCTTC. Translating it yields CASSTPLQGSRNEQFF.

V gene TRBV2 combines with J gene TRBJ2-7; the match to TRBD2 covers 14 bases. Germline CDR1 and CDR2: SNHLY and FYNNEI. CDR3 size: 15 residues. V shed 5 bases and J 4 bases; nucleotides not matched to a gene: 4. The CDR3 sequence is CASSWTSGGFYEQYF. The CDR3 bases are TGTGCCAGCAGTTGGACTAGCGGGGGGTTTTACGAGCAGTACTTC.

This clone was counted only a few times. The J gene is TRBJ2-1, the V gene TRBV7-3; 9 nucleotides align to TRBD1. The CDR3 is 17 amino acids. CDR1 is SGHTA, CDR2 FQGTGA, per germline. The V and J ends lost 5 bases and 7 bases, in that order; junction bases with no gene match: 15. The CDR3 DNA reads TGTGCCAGCAGCCAAGCCCCCCCCGGGACAGGGTGGAATGAGCAGTTCTTC. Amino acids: CASSQAPPGTGWNEQFF. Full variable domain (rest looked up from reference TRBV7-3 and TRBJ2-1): GAGVSQTPSNKVTEKGKYVELRCDPISGHTALYWYRQSLGQGPEFLIYFQGTGAADDSGLPNDRFFAVRPEGSVSTLKIQRTERGDSAVYLCASSQAPPGTGWNEQFFGPGTRLTVL.

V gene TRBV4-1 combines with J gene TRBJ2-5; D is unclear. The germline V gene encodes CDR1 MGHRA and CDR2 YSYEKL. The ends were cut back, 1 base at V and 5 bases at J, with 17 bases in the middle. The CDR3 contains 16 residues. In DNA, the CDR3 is TGCGCCAGCAGCCAAGGCACCCCAGTTTCCGAGGAGACCCAGTACTTC. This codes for CASSQGTPVSEETQYF.